This TCR beta chain was sequenced for a study of OX40 agonist ivuxolimab in advanced cancers. On the study more broadly: At doses from 0.01 to 10 mg/kg, patients were given intravenous ivuxolimab every 2 weeks. Hepatocellular carcinoma, melanoma, renal cell or head and neck cancer occurred in dose-escalation patients. Notes on the study in general: It was not determined which antigens were specifically recognized by the peripheral T cells that had undergone clonal expansion.

A word on this clone: Its target is not known.

Profiled with immunoSEQ multiplex PCR; TCRdb holds only in-frame clones, not every one. The top ten clones hold 0.45% to 0.65% of a sample with roughly 77,000 clones, roughly 90% of them seen once. The CDR3 runs to 17 residues. The junction had 12 bases not matched to a gene; V was cut back by 8 bases and J by 2 bases. Per germline, CDR1 SGHTA and CDR2 FQGTGA. This sequence was found in an adult with an advanced solid tumor such as melanoma, head and neck, liver or kidney cancer. J is TRBJ2-1 and V is TRBV7-3; 10 bases map to TRBD2. Here the sequenced sample was CD4+ or CD8+ T cells sorted from blood, taken in a trial of the OX40 agonist ivuxolimab. The CDR3 DNA is TGTGCCAGCGGCTCGGCCGCTACTAGCGGGGCCTACAATGAGCAGTTCTTC. Translated: CASGSAATSGAYNEQFF.